The 17 T cell receptor beta chains reported below all come from one sample, sequenced in a study of blood T cell repertoires in COVID-19. Repertoires were generated with immunoSEQ multiplex PCR, while TCRdb's copy carries only in-frame clones and drops some. This sample yields about 150,000 clones, of which roughly nine tenths are seen a single time; about 0.55% belongs to the top ten. The sample was peripheral blood. These receptors came from a man aged 50-59 years with acute or convalescent COVID-19.

This clone showed up just a few times. The chain is built from TRBV7-2 and TRBJ1-2; D not certain. The V and J ends lost 5 bases and 3 bases respectively, with 4 bases between them. The CDR3 has 11 residues. Germline V lookup: CDR1 SGHTA, CDR2 FQGNSA. CDR3 sequence reads: CASSQYYGYTF. CDR3 DNA sequence: TGTGCCAGCAGCCAATACTATGGCTACACCTTC.

V is TRBV7-9 and J is TRBJ1-1, with D possibly matching TRBD1 (5 bases). The V end was cut by 1 base, the J end by 9 bases, with 6 bases between. CDR3 length: 11 residues. The germline gives CDR1 SEHNR, CDR2 FQNEAQ (reference sequence). The CDR3 nucleotides read TGTGCCAGCAGCTTAGGACAGCAAGCTTTCTTT. It encodes CASSLGQQAFF. The whole variable domain, remainder taken from reference TRBV7-9 and TRBJ1-1, is DTGVSQNPRHKITKRGQNVTFRCDPISEHNRLYWYRQTLGQGPEFLTYFQNEAQLEKSRLLSDRFSAERPKGSFSTLEIQRTEQGDSAMYLCASSLGQQAFFGQGTRLTVV.

In its sample, this clone was seen once. J is TRBJ1-5 and V is TRBV2; 7 nucleotides agree with TRBD1. Germline assignment: CDR1 SNHLY and CDR2 FYNNEI. Trimming removed 6 bases from V and 1 base from J; junction bases left unmatched: 6. CDR3 length: 15 amino acids. CDR3 protein: CASRRDRASNQPQHF. CDR3 nucleotide sequence: TGTGCCAGCAGACGCGACAGGGCCAGCAATCAGCCCCAGCATTTT.

The rearrangement uses TRBV28 and TRBJ1-2, with unresolved D. Germline CDR1 is MDHEN and CDR2 is SYDVKM. This CDR3 is 12 amino acids long. Trimming pared 6 bases from V and 0 bases from J, leaving 5 bases between. The CDR3 DNA is TGTGCCAGCAGAATAGCTAACTATGGCTACACCTTC. Translating gives CASRIANYGYTF.

This clone occurred once. This sequence joins TRBV29-1 and TRBJ2-3; 14 bases are shared with TRBD2. With 7 bases clipped from V and 4 bases from J, the junction kept 7 bases outside the gene matches. CDR1 is SQVTM and CDR2 is ANQGSEA in the germline V gene. The CDR3 spans 15 residues. CDR3 sequence reads: CSARLAGGIADTQYF. The CDR3 coding sequence is TGCAGCGCGCGACTAGCGGGGGGGATCGCAGATACGCAGTATTTT.

This CDR3 is CASSKPGTVGYNEQFF. The CDR3 DNA reads TGTGCCAGCAGCAAACCCGGGACTGTGGGATACAATGAGCAGTTCTTC. The chain uses TRBV5-4 and TRBJ2-1; TRBD2 might be the D (6 bases). V was shortened by 4 bases and J by 4 bases, with 18 bases between the two germline ends. Per germline, CDR1 SGHNT and CDR2 YYREEE (reference sequence). The CDR3 covers 16 residues.

This chain uses TRBV6-9 with TRBJ1-6; D perhaps matches TRBD1 (6 bases). Germline V gives CDR1 MNHGY, CDR2 SVAAGI. V was shortened by 3 bases and J by 9 bases, with 12 bases between the two germline ends. The CDR3 totals 14 residues. The CDR3 sequence is CASSYLQGSSPLHF. Written as DNA, the CDR3 is TGTGCCAGCAGTTACCTACAGGGAAGTTCACCCCTCCACTTT.

The V and J genes are TRBV5-6 and TRBJ2-5, with 8 bases matching TRBD1. CDR3 length: 16 amino acids. Per germline, CDR1 SGHDT and CDR2 YYEEEE. The V and J ends lost 4 bases and 2 bases, in that order; junction bases with no gene match: 10. CDR3: CASSPLGTGIQETQYF. CDR3 DNA: TGTGCCAGCAGCCCCTTAGGGACAGGTATTCAAGAGACCCAGTACTTC.

A word on this clone: The junction and the germline gene differ at one end; a read error may be behind it. This sequence joins TRBV3-1 (or the pseudogene TRBV3-2) and TRBJ1-1; 8 bases line up with TRBD1. The germline V gene encodes CDR1 LGHDT and CDR2 YNNKEL (reference sequence). This CDR3 spans 16 amino acids. The CDR3 DNA reads as TGTGCCAGCAGCCAAGCCTTAACAGGGGGAGGCACTAAAGCTTTCTTT. Amino acid sequence: CASSQALTGGGTKAFF.

The rearrangement links TRBV7-9 to TRBJ2-2; 7 nucleotides match TRBD1. CDR1 SEHNR and CDR2 FQNEAQ come from the germline V gene (reference sequence). The junction had 2 bases not matched to a gene; V was cut back by 0 bases and J by 4 bases. CDR3 size: 15 residues. For the CDR3, the DNA is TGTGCCAGCAGCTTAGCAGGGGGCTCCACCGGGGAGCTGTTTTTT. The encoded protein is CASSLAGGSTGELFF.

This chain uses TRBV2 with TRBJ2-2; 7 bases agree with TRBD1. The CDR3 is 15 amino acids. Trimming cost V 7 bases and J 4 bases; bases outside gene matches: 9. Germline V gives CDR1 SNHLY, CDR2 FYNNEI. The CDR3 DNA follows: TGTGCCAGCACCAGTAACCCAGGGGGCACCGGGGAGCTGTTTTTT. Amino acid sequence: CASTSNPGGTGELFF.

The chain carries TRBV27 and TRBJ2-7; no reliable D call. The CDR3 totals 12 residues. The germline V and J ends were trimmed by 1 base and 5 bases, with 6 bases remaining between them. The germline V gene encodes CDR1 MNHEY and CDR2 SMNVEV (reference sequence). CDR3 protein: CASSLFGDEQYF. CDR3 DNA: TGTGCCAGCAGTTTATTTGGAGACGAGCAGTACTTC.

This clone was seen only once. The chain recombines TRBV19 with TRBJ1-1; D possibly corresponds to TRBD1 (6 bases). The V and J ends lost 4 bases and 4 bases respectively, with 19 bases between them. The CDR3 is 16 residues long. Per the germline V gene, CDR1 is LNHDA and CDR2 is SQIVND (reference sequence). In DNA form, the CDR3 reads TGTGCCAGTAGTACATACAGGGAGGGATGGGGCACTGAAGCTTTCTTT. Encoded protein: CASSTYREGWGTEAFF.

The chain joins TRBV7-2 to TRBJ2-3; D is possibly TRBD2 (6 bases). The germline V gene has CDR1 SGHTA and CDR2 FQGNSA. Trimming cost V 1 base and J 3 bases, with 8 bases left between them. The CDR3 has 14 amino acids. CDR3 coding DNA: TGTGCCAGCAGCTTAGGGGGGGAAACAGATACGCAGTATTTT. As protein: CASSLGGETDTQYF.

The gene calls are TRBV27 and TRBJ1-6, with D possibly being TRBD1 (5 bases). V was clipped by 1 base and J by 6 bases, with 7 bases between them. Germline V gene sequence: CDR1 MNHEY, CDR2 SMNVEV (reference sequence). CDR3 length: 14 residues. The CDR3 here is CASSLFQGNSPLHF. The CDR3 nucleotides are TGTGCCAGCAGTTTATTCCAGGGTAATTCACCCCTCCACTTT.

V is TRBV7-2 and J is TRBJ1-2; a weak D match, TRBD1 (6 bases). The V and J ends lost 1 base and 8 bases respectively, with 8 bases between them. CDR3 length: 12 amino acids. Germline CDR1 and CDR2: SGHTA and FQGNSA. The CDR3 coding sequence is TGTGCCAGCAGCTTAGGGGGGCGCGGCTACACCTTC. This gives the protein CASSLGGRGYTF.

The genes are TRBV7-9 and TRBJ1-3; D is undetermined. Germline lookup yields CDR1 SEHNR and CDR2 FQNEAQ (reference sequence). The V end was cut by 5 bases, the J end by 0 bases, with 17 bases between. This CDR3 comprises 17 residues. This CDR3 is CASSVTKDGGSGNTIYF. The DNA for the CDR3 is TGTGCCAGCAGCGTCACGAAGGACGGAGGCTCTGGAAACACCATATATTTT.